This TCR beta chain was sequenced in a study of T cells after yellow fever vaccination. This clonotype has just a few counts. As yet, its antigen is unknown. TCRdb ran MiXCR on the 5' RACE reads and lists one entry per CDR3 protein. Counted here are a few hundred thousand distinct CDR3 sequences, 6.9% occurring once; the ten biggest clones make up approximately 0.87%. Study conclusions and caveats: In post-booster samples, most primary-vaccination clones reappeared (approximately 95% CD4, 70% to 90% CD8). Peak timing came faster in the weaker secondary response, day 5 versus 15.

This CDR3 is built from 13 residues. V gave up 6 bases and J gave up 8 bases; unmatched junction bases: 8. Here the sequenced sample was CD4+ T cells sorted from PBMCs, taken 15 days after the yellow fever booster vaccination. V and J are TRBV12-3 or TRBV12-4 and TRBJ2-5; TRBD2 matches 8 bases. The source of this sequence is a young man who received the YFV17D yellow fever vaccine. CDR3 loop: CASSPVGGGTQYF. CDR3 DNA: TGTGCCAGCAGCCCTGTCGGGGGGGGAACCCAGTACTTC.